These T cell receptor beta chains were read from a single sample in a study of CD8 T cells in Susac syndrome. TCRdb re-called the immunoSEQ multiplex PCR reads through MiXCR, storing one row per CDR3 protein. The sample comprises about 150,000 distinct CDR3 sequences, 95% of which are singletons, and 0.15% rests with the top ten. Sequenced sample: CD8+ T cells from PBMCs. These TCRs come from a human donor with multiple sclerosis. Both conserved end residues are part of each CDR3. A D gene is named only where the DNA matches it firmly. Clone size is shown for a subset of rows, as once, few, many or a class of expanded clone.

d_call j_call clone_size v_call cdr3_nt cdr3_aa
NA TRBJ2-1 NA TRBV2 TGTGCCAGCAAAGGGAACCAGGGTGACGTGGACAATGAGCAGTTCTTC CASKGNQGDVDNEQFF
TRBD1 TRBJ1-5 NA TRBV12-3/TRBV12-4 TGTGCCAGCAGTACTTCCGGGACAGGGGAAAGCAATCAGCCCCAGCATTTT CASSTSGTGESNQPQHF
NA TRBJ2-6 NA TRBV30 TGTGCCTGGACAGGGGATGGGGCCAACGTCCTGACTTTC CAWTGDGANVLTF
NA TRBJ2-1 NA TRBV20-1 TGCAGTGCTAGAGATGGATCGGGGGACAGATCCTACAATGAGCAGTTCTTC CSARDGSGDRSYNEQFF
TRBD1 TRBJ1-1 NA TRBV29-1 TGCAGCGTGGGTGGGGACAGGGAAGATACTGAAGCTTTCTTT CSVGGDREDTEAFF
NA TRBJ1-2 NA TRBV27 TGTGCCAGCAGTTTATCGGTAGGGGGGGCCCTTGAGCGGGGCTACACCTTC CASSLSVGGALERGYTF
NA TRBJ1-2 NA TRBV30 TGTGCCTGGTTCCTGGGAGGTTCTGGCTACACCTTC CAWFLGGSGYTF
NA TRBJ2-7 once TRBV27 TGTGCCAGCAGTTTATCCGTCCGGACCGAGCAGTACTTC CASSLSVRTEQYF
NA TRBJ1-1 NA TRBV7-9 TGTGCCAGCAGCCCAAACCTGAACACTGAAGCTTTCTTT CASSPNLNTEAFF
NA TRBJ1-6 NA TRBV30 TGTGCCTGGAGTGTAGGAACAGCGAATTCACCCCTCCACTTT CAWSVGTANSPLHF
NA TRBJ1-2 NA TRBV29-1 TGCAGCGTTGACGACAGCGGCTACACCTTC CSVDDSGYTF
NA TRBJ2-5 NA TRBV27 TGTGCCAGCAGTGCTGGCAGGGCAGAGACCCAGTACTTC CASSAGRAETQYF
TRBD2 TRBJ2-1 NA TRBV29-1 TGCAGCGTTGTGATTGGCGGGGGTTTCGACAATGAGCAGTTCTTC CSVVIGGGFDNEQFF
NA TRBJ1-1 NA TRBV11-1 TGTGCCAGCAGCTTATTTCCAGAGAACACTGAAGCTTTCTTT CASSLFPENTEAFF
NA TRBJ2-1 NA TRBV5-8 TGTGCCAGCAGCTTGGGGCCCCCGGGGTTTGGCAATGAGCAGTTCTTC CASSLGPPGFGNEQFF
TRBD2 TRBJ2-5 NA TRBV27 TGTGCCAGCAGCATTAACGGCGGGGGAATACAAGAGACCCAGTACTTC CASSINGGGIQETQYF
NA TRBJ2-4 NA TRBV6-4 TGTGCCAGCCCGCCCTGGGGTGCTATCCCCTCCCTAAACATTCAGTACTTC CASPPWGAIPSLNIQYF
NA TRBJ2-2 once TRBV9 TGTGCCAGCAGCGTAGGGGACACCGGGGAGCTGTTTTTT CASSVGDTGELFF
TRBD2 TRBJ2-1 NA TRBV10-3 TGTGCCATCAGTGGAGGCTTGGGACTAGGGCAGTTCTTC CAISGGLGLGQFF
NA TRBJ2-1 once TRBV28 TGTGCCAGCAGTTATGCCAGGGAGCAGTTCTTC CASSYAREQFF
NA TRBJ1-2 once TRBV9 TGTGCCAGCAGCTCCCCCCAGGGGCTTAACCATGGCTACACCTTC CASSSPQGLNHGYTF
NA TRBJ1-2 NA TRBV29-1 TGCAGCGTTGAAGCCCCAAAGGGCCCAGCTAACTATGGCTACACCTTC CSVEAPKGPANYGYTF
NA TRBJ2-2 NA TRBV4-2 TGTGCCAGCAGCCAATTCGAGAACACCGGGGAGCTGTTTTTT CASSQFENTGELFF
TRBD2 TRBJ2-7 NA TRBV6-2/TRBV6-3 TGTGCCAGCAGGGGAGCTAGCGGTGGGATTTTGGAGCAGTACTTC CASRGASGGILEQYF
NA TRBJ1-4 once TRBV30 TGTGCCTGGAGTGTATGGCAGACTTATGAAAAACTGTTTTTT CAWSVWQTYEKLFF
NA TRBJ1-6 NA TRBV2 TGTGCCAGCATGAACAGCGGTGGGTCACCCCTCCACTTT CASMNSGGSPLHF
NA TRBJ1-1 NA TRBV5-4 TGTGCCAGCAGCTTGTTGGGGTTTCCTGAAGCTTTCTTT CASSLLGFPEAFF
NA TRBJ2-5 NA TRBV29-1 TGCAGCGTTGAAGTTCAGGGGTCAGGGTCCCAGTACTTC CSVEVQGSGSQYF
TRBD2 TRBJ2-1 NA TRBV29-1 TGCAGCGTTGAAGGGCGGACTAGCGGGGGGCAAAGCTCCTACAATGAGCAGTTCTTC CSVEGRTSGGQSSYNEQFF
NA TRBJ1-2 NA TRBV13 TGTGCCAGCAGCTTAGGACGAGACCTTTGGGGCTACACCTTC CASSLGRDLWGYTF
NA TRBJ1-2 NA TRBV15 TGTGCCATCGGCAGCCGTGGCTACACCTTC CAIGSRGYTF
TRBD1 TRBJ2-7 NA TRBV23-1 TGCGCCAGCAGTCAATCCTTACTCCGACAGGGGGCTGTATACGAGCAGTACTTC CASSQSLLRQGAVYEQYF
TRBD2 TRBJ2-7 NA TRBV6-2/TRBV6-3 TGTGCCAGCAGTTACCGGGACTATACCTACGAGCAGTACTTC CASSYRDYTYEQYF
NA TRBJ1-1 NA TRBV3-1 TGTGCCAGCAGCCAAGATCTCAGGACAGAGACAAAAGCTTTCTTT CASSQDLRTETKAFF
NA TRBJ2-5 NA TRBV4-1 TGCGCCAGCAGCCAAAGGGGGTGGGTCGAGACCCAGTACTTC CASSQRGWVETQYF
NA TRBJ2-7 NA TRBV6-2/TRBV6-3 TGTGCCAGTGCCTACTCCTACGAGCAGTACTTC CASAYSYEQYF
NA TRBJ1-2 NA TRBV6-5 TGTGCCAGCAGTTACTCGATCCCATACTATGGCTACACCTTC CASSYSIPYYGYTF
NA TRBJ1-5 NA TRBV11-2 TGTGCCAGCGGGCAGGGCGGTCAGCCCCAGCATTTT CASGQGGQPQHF
NA TRBJ1-2 NA TRBV4-2 TGTGCCAGCAGCCAAGCGAGGGAAGACTATGGCTACACCTTC CASSQAREDYGYTF
NA TRBJ2-7 NA TRBV29-1 TGCAGCGTTGGCCCGGACCACGAGCAGTACTTC CSVGPDHEQYF
NA TRBJ1-1 NA TRBV27 TGTGCCACCTGGAGGCCCTCGAACACTGAAGCTTTCTTT CATWRPSNTEAFF
TRBD2 TRBJ2-3 NA TRBV4-1 TGCGCCAGCAGCGACCTCGGTTCGGGGGGGCCGCAAGATACGCAGTATTTT CASSDLGSGGPQDTQYF
NA TRBJ2-7 NA TRBV29-1 TGCAGCGTTGAAACGGTCGACGAATCCTACGAGCAGTACTTC CSVETVDESYEQYF
NA TRBJ2-4 NA TRBV7-9 TGTGCCAGCAGCCTACCCAGGGGAGGGCTAAACGTTCAGTACTTC CASSLPRGGLNVQYF
TRBD1 TRBJ2-3 NA TRBV5-4 TGTGCCAGCAGCGGACAGGAGACAGATACGCAGTATTTT CASSGQETDTQYF
TRBD1 TRBJ2-2 NA TRBV7-3 TGTGCCAGCAGCTCAATGGACAGGGCGGCCGGGGAGCTGTTTTTT CASSSMDRAAGELFF
TRBD1 TRBJ2-5 NA TRBV3-1 TGTGCCAGCAGCCAAGAAGGGGGCGGATTTGAGACCCAGTACTTC CASSQEGGGFETQYF
NA TRBJ1-1 NA TRBV19 TGTGCCAGTAGTATAAGGGGAAGGACTGAAGCTTTCTTT CASSIRGRTEAFF
TRBD1 TRBJ2-7 NA TRBV20-1 TGCAGTGCTAGTATGGGGACAGGGGCCATCTACGAGCAGTACTTC CSASMGTGAIYEQYF
TRBD2 TRBJ2-3 NA TRBV12-3/TRBV12-4 TGTGCCAGCAGTACCGGACTAGCGGGGGAGCAAGATTACGATACGCAGTATTTT CASSTGLAGEQDYDTQYF
NA TRBJ1-5 NA TRBV25-1 TGTGCCAGCAGTGAAGGCTCAGGGATGCAGCCCCAGCATTTT CASSEGSGMQPQHF
TRBD1 TRBJ1-2 NA TRBV4-1 TGCGCCAGCAGCCAGGCACAGGGGAGGGACTATGGCTACACCTTC CASSQAQGRDYGYTF
TRBD1 TRBJ2-2 once TRBV20-1 TGCAGTGCTAGAGATGGGGACAGCCCCCACACCGGGGAGCTGTTTTTT CSARDGDSPHTGELFF
TRBD2 TRBJ2-3 NA TRBV9 TGTGCCAGCAGCGACCCCCGGGTAGCGGGGACCAACACAGATACGCAGTATTTT CASSDPRVAGTNTDTQYF
TRBD2 TRBJ2-5 NA TRBV15 TGTGCCACCAGCACAAAAGCGGGGCGAGAGACCCAGTACTTC CATSTKAGRETQYF
TRBD2 TRBJ2-1 NA TRBV12-5 TGTGCTAGTGGGCTAGCGGGACTTTACAATGAGCAGTTCTTC CASGLAGLYNEQFF
TRBD1 TRBJ2-5 NA TRBV2 TGTGCCAGCCCTGGGACAGAGGGTCCTCAGACCCAGTACTTC CASPGTEGPQTQYF
TRBD2 TRBJ2-5 NA TRBV30 TGTGCCTGGAGTCTGAAGGCGGGGGGAGTCGTGGAGACCCAGTACTTC CAWSLKAGGVVETQYF
TRBD2 TRBJ2-7 NA TRBV7-8 TGTGCCAGCACCGAAGAACCGGGAGGATTCTACGAGCAGTACTTC CASTEEPGGFYEQYF
NA TRBJ1-1 NA TRBV25-1 TGTGCCAGCAGTGGGGGAAGTTGGACTGAAGCTTTCTTT CASSGGSWTEAFF